A selection of T cell receptor beta chains follows, all from one sample in a study of blood T cell repertoires in COVID-19. Sequenced by immunoSEQ multiplex PCR; TCRdb stores in-frame clones only, minus some. This table has roughly 300,000 clones, 86% appearing once. The material sequenced was PBMCs or T cells enriched from blood (not recorded which). These receptor sequences come from a woman aged 40 to 50 with acute COVID-19. CDR3s include the opening cysteine and the closing phenylalanine or tryptophan. D genes are given only for firm matches. Only part of the rows carry a size: once, few, many, or a class if the clone is expanded.

cdr3_nt: TGCGCCAGCAGCCAAGAAGATTTTTTTGTCGGGGAACTCTCCAAAAACATTCAGTACTTC
cdr3_aa: CASSQEDFFVGELSKNIQYF
v_call: TRBV4-1
j_call: TRBJ2-4
d_call: -
clone_size: -

cdr3_nt: TGCGCCAGCAGCCATCCTGACCCAGCGGGAGAAGACACCGGGGAGCTGTTTTTT
cdr3_aa: CASSHPDPAGEDTGELFF
v_call: TRBV4-1
j_call: TRBJ2-2
d_call: TRBD2
clone_size: -

cdr3_nt: TGTGCCAGCAGTACACCGGGACTAGCGGGAAGTGAGCAGTACTTC
cdr3_aa: CASSTPGLAGSEQYF
v_call: TRBV7-2
j_call: TRBJ2-7
d_call: TRBD2
clone_size: -

cdr3_nt: TGTGCCAGCCTACAGGCAACTAATGAAAAACTGTTTTTT
cdr3_aa: CASLQATNEKLFF
v_call: TRBV28
j_call: TRBJ1-4
d_call: -
clone_size: few

cdr3_nt: TGTGCCAGCAGCTTAACCAAGCATGGCTACACCTTC
cdr3_aa: CASSLTKHGYTF
v_call: TRBV7-2
j_call: TRBJ1-2
d_call: -
clone_size: -

cdr3_nt: TGTGCCAGCAGCAAACTCGTGAACAGGGGATACCAAAATCAGCCCCAGCATTTT
cdr3_aa: CASSKLVNRGYQNQPQHF
v_call: TRBV21-1
j_call: TRBJ1-5
d_call: -
clone_size: -

cdr3_nt: TGCGCCAGCAGCTTAAAACAGGGGACTAATGAAAAACTGTTTTTT
cdr3_aa: CASSLKQGTNEKLFF
v_call: TRBV5-1
j_call: TRBJ1-4
d_call: TRBD1
clone_size: -

cdr3_nt: TGTGCCAGCACAAGGACCCGGAGGACCGGGGAGCTGTTTTTT
cdr3_aa: CASTRTRRTGELFF
v_call: TRBV6-5
j_call: TRBJ2-2
d_call: -
clone_size: -

cdr3_nt: TGTGCCAGGACTAGTTCCCCTGCTAATGAGGAGCAGTTCTTC
cdr3_aa: CARTSSPANEEQFF
v_call: TRBV2
j_call: TRBJ2-1
d_call: -
clone_size: -

cdr3_nt: TGTGCCAGCAGTATAGCGGGAACCTACAATGAGCAGTTCTTC
cdr3_aa: CASSIAGTYNEQFF
v_call: TRBV6-2/TRBV6-3
j_call: TRBJ2-1
d_call: TRBD2
clone_size: -

cdr3_nt: TGTGCCAGCAGCTTAGGGACAAACTCCTCACCCCTCCACTTT
cdr3_aa: CASSLGTNSSPLHF
v_call: TRBV7-2
j_call: TRBJ1-6
d_call: -
clone_size: -

cdr3_nt: TGTGCCAGCCGTCAGGGGGCAGGGGGCTACACCTTC
cdr3_aa: CASRQGAGGYTF
v_call: TRBV28
j_call: TRBJ1-2
d_call: TRBD1
clone_size: few

cdr3_nt: TGTGCCACCAGCATGAGAACAGGACTAGGAAACACCATATATTTT
cdr3_aa: CATSMRTGLGNTIYF
v_call: TRBV15
j_call: TRBJ1-3
d_call: -
clone_size: -

cdr3_nt: TGTGCCAGCAGCTCTGCAGGGGCCTCCAAAGAGACCCAGTACTTC
cdr3_aa: CASSSAGASKETQYF
v_call: TRBV7-9
j_call: TRBJ2-5
d_call: -
clone_size: -

cdr3_nt: TGCGCCAGCAGCCACACCGACAGGGAGGACGGCTACACCTTC
cdr3_aa: CASSHTDREDGYTF
v_call: TRBV4-1
j_call: TRBJ1-2
d_call: TRBD1
clone_size: -

cdr3_nt: TGTGCCAGCAGCGGGTACAGGGTCTCTGGCTACACCTTC
cdr3_aa: CASSGYRVSGYTF
v_call: TRBV5-4
j_call: TRBJ1-2
d_call: -
clone_size: -

cdr3_nt: TGTGCCACCAGTGACCATGTCCACACAGGGTGGGCTGAAGCTTTCTTT
cdr3_aa: CATSDHVHTGWAEAFF
v_call: TRBV24-1
j_call: TRBJ1-1
d_call: -
clone_size: -

cdr3_nt: TGTGCCAGCAGTCGAAATCCTAGCCCCGAAGGAGCTTTCTTT
cdr3_aa: CASSRNPSPEGAFF
v_call: TRBV6-5
j_call: TRBJ1-1
d_call: -
clone_size: -

cdr3_nt: TGTGCCAGCAGCTTGAGGGGACAGGGTTACGGCTACACCTTC
cdr3_aa: CASSLRGQGYGYTF
v_call: TRBV5-6
j_call: TRBJ1-2
d_call: TRBD1
clone_size: -

cdr3_nt: TGTGCCAGCAGCTCCGACAGGGGGGCCTACAATGAGCAGTTCTTC
cdr3_aa: CASSSDRGAYNEQFF
v_call: TRBV7-3
j_call: TRBJ2-1
d_call: TRBD1
clone_size: -

cdr3_nt: TGTGCCAGCAGCCAAGCGGGGAACCAAGAGACTCAGTACTTC
cdr3_aa: CASSQAGNQETQYF
v_call: TRBV4-2
j_call: TRBJ2-5
d_call: -
clone_size: once

cdr3_nt: TGTGCCAGCAGCTTAAAGACTAGCGGGGGCTACGAGCAGTACTTC
cdr3_aa: CASSLKTSGGYEQYF
v_call: TRBV4-2
j_call: TRBJ2-7
d_call: TRBD2
clone_size: -

cdr3_nt: TGTGCCAGCAGCTTAGGGGGGGGAGTCACTGATACGCAGTATTTT
cdr3_aa: CASSLGGGVTDTQYF
v_call: TRBV11-3
j_call: TRBJ2-3
d_call: TRBD2
clone_size: -

cdr3_nt: TGCGCCAGCAGCAAAGGGACAGGGGGAAATACGCAGTATTTT
cdr3_aa: CASSKGTGGNTQYF
v_call: TRBV5-1
j_call: TRBJ2-3
d_call: TRBD1
clone_size: once

cdr3_nt: TGTGCCAGCAGCGTAGGTTCCGGGACATTCGACAATGAGCAGTTCTTC
cdr3_aa: CASSVGSGTFDNEQFF
v_call: TRBV9
j_call: TRBJ2-1
d_call: -
clone_size: -

cdr3_nt: TGTGCCAGCAGCAACAGGGGCGGCTACAATGAGCAGTTCTTC
cdr3_aa: CASSNRGGYNEQFF
v_call: TRBV6-5
j_call: TRBJ2-1
d_call: TRBD1
clone_size: -

cdr3_nt: TGTGCCAGCAGCCCCGTATTTACTAGCAGTAATAACAATGAGCAGTTCTTC
cdr3_aa: CASSPVFTSSNNNEQFF
v_call: TRBV3-1/TRBV3-2
j_call: TRBJ2-1
d_call: -
clone_size: -

cdr3_nt: TGTGCCAGCAGTAGAGGGTTTGCCGAGCAGTACTTC
cdr3_aa: CASSRGFAEQYF
v_call: TRBV6-5
j_call: TRBJ2-7
d_call: -
clone_size: -

cdr3_nt: TGTGCCAGCAGTTTTAGGGGTGAAGGCACTGAAGCTTTCTTT
cdr3_aa: CASSFRGEGTEAFF
v_call: TRBV6-5
j_call: TRBJ1-1
d_call: -
clone_size: -

cdr3_nt: TGTGCCAGCAGCCAGAACCCAGGGGGGAGCAATCAGCCCCAGCATTTT
cdr3_aa: CASSQNPGGSNQPQHF
v_call: TRBV3-1/TRBV3-2
j_call: TRBJ1-5
d_call: TRBD1
clone_size: -

cdr3_nt: TGCGCCAGCAGCTTGGCCAGTTCGTGGGGCTTAACAGATACGCAGTATTTT
cdr3_aa: CASSLASSWGLTDTQYF
v_call: TRBV5-1
j_call: TRBJ2-3
d_call: -
clone_size: -

cdr3_nt: TGTGCCAGCAGCTTACGGACAGGGCTGAACACCGGGGAGCTGTTTTTT
cdr3_aa: CASSLRTGLNTGELFF
v_call: TRBV7-3
j_call: TRBJ2-2
d_call: TRBD1
clone_size: -

cdr3_nt: TGTGCCAGCATCTCGGCGGGAGGAAACACAGATACGCAGTATTTT
cdr3_aa: CASISAGGNTDTQYF
v_call: TRBV28
j_call: TRBJ2-3
d_call: TRBD2
clone_size: -

cdr3_nt: TGTGCCAGCAGTTACCCCACCGGCACTGAAGCTTTCTTT
cdr3_aa: CASSYPTGTEAFF
v_call: TRBV6-6
j_call: TRBJ1-1
d_call: -
clone_size: -

cdr3_nt: TGTGCCATCAGGTCGACACCTAATTCACCCCTCCACTTT
cdr3_aa: CAIRSTPNSPLHF
v_call: TRBV10-3
j_call: TRBJ1-6
d_call: -
clone_size: -

cdr3_nt: TGTGCCAGCAGCTTGAGAGGAGTAGGGGCCTACGAGCAGTACTTC
cdr3_aa: CASSLRGVGAYEQYF
v_call: TRBV7-8
j_call: TRBJ2-7
d_call: -
clone_size: -

cdr3_nt: TGTGCCAGCAGCTTAGTTACAGGACGCATGCTAGATACGCAGTATTTT
cdr3_aa: CASSLVTGRMLDTQYF
v_call: TRBV7-2
j_call: TRBJ2-3
d_call: -
clone_size: -

cdr3_nt: TGTGCCAGTAGTATTGATCTGTGGGGGGGGCAAGCTTTCTTT
cdr3_aa: CASSIDLWGGQAFF
v_call: TRBV19
j_call: TRBJ1-1
d_call: -
clone_size: -

cdr3_nt: TGTGCCAGCAGCCAAGATACGCCGGGGATTAAAAGCACAGATACGCAGTATTTT
cdr3_aa: CASSQDTPGIKSTDTQYF
v_call: TRBV4-2
j_call: TRBJ2-3
d_call: -
clone_size: once

cdr3_nt: TGCGCCAGCAGCCAAGGCGGGAGGGGCAATCAGCCCCAGCATTTT
cdr3_aa: CASSQGGRGNQPQHF
v_call: TRBV4-1
j_call: TRBJ1-5
d_call: -
clone_size: -

cdr3_nt: TGTGCCAGCAGCTTATTACGGGAGCAGTTCTTC
cdr3_aa: CASSLLREQFF
v_call: TRBV7-9
j_call: TRBJ2-1
d_call: -
clone_size: few

cdr3_nt: TGTGCCAGCAGTTTCGGGACAGGGGTTAAGTACTTC
cdr3_aa: CASSFGTGVKYF
v_call: TRBV28
j_call: TRBJ2-7
d_call: TRBD1
clone_size: -

cdr3_nt: TGTGCCAGCAGTCTCCGGACTAGATCATACAATGAGCAGTTCTTC
cdr3_aa: CASSLRTRSYNEQFF
v_call: TRBV28
j_call: TRBJ2-1
d_call: TRBD2
clone_size: -

cdr3_nt: TGCAGTGCTAGTACCGCTACTAGCGGGAGTTCTATTTATCAAGATACGCAGTATTTT
cdr3_aa: CSASTATSGSSIYQDTQYF
v_call: TRBV20-1
j_call: TRBJ2-3
d_call: TRBD2
clone_size: -

cdr3_nt: TGTGCCAGCAGTTTACAGGGGTGGACGGATGGCTACACCTTC
cdr3_aa: CASSLQGWTDGYTF
v_call: TRBV6-2/TRBV6-3
j_call: TRBJ1-2
d_call: TRBD1
clone_size: -

cdr3_nt: TGTGCCAGCTCCCCCGGGACTAGCGGGGCCTACGAGCAGTACTTC
cdr3_aa: CASSPGTSGAYEQYF
v_call: TRBV3-1/TRBV3-2
j_call: TRBJ2-7
d_call: TRBD2
clone_size: -

cdr3_nt: TGTGCCAGCAGTCCCGTGCTAGCGGGACCTCAAGAGACCCAGTACTTC
cdr3_aa: CASSPVLAGPQETQYF
v_call: TRBV11-2
j_call: TRBJ2-5
d_call: TRBD2
clone_size: -

cdr3_nt: TGTGCCAGCAGCTTTCCCATGAGGAAGGCTAACTATGGCTACACCTTC
cdr3_aa: CASSFPMRKANYGYTF
v_call: TRBV5-6
j_call: TRBJ1-2
d_call: -
clone_size: -

cdr3_nt: TGCGCCAGCAGCCTCTATGGGGGCCCGGATGAGCAGTTCTTC
cdr3_aa: CASSLYGGPDEQFF
v_call: TRBV4-3
j_call: TRBJ2-1
d_call: -
clone_size: -

cdr3_nt: TGCGCCAGCAGCCCTCCGGGACAGTTACGGGGGAAGGATGGCTACACCTTC
cdr3_aa: CASSPPGQLRGKDGYTF
v_call: TRBV4-3
j_call: TRBJ1-2
d_call: TRBD1
clone_size: -

cdr3_nt: TGTGCCAGCCAGGTGACGGCAGAGCGGGGCGGCGAGCAGTACTTC
cdr3_aa: CASQVTAERGGEQYF
v_call: TRBV6-5
j_call: TRBJ2-7
d_call: TRBD2
clone_size: -

cdr3_nt: TGTGCCATCAGTGAGTCGGGGGCGGGTGATGAAAAACTGTTTTTT
cdr3_aa: CAISESGAGDEKLFF
v_call: TRBV10-3
j_call: TRBJ1-4
d_call: -
clone_size: -

cdr3_nt: TGTGCCACCAGCAGGGACACCCAGCCGAGGTACTTC
cdr3_aa: CATSRDTQPRYF
v_call: TRBV15
j_call: TRBJ2-7
d_call: -
clone_size: -

cdr3_nt: TGCGCCAGCAGCTTGGGGCCGGGGGACACCGGGGAGCTGTTTTTT
cdr3_aa: CASSLGPGDTGELFF
v_call: TRBV5-1
j_call: TRBJ2-2
d_call: -
clone_size: -

cdr3_nt: TGTGCCAGCAGCGTAGCCCCGGCGGAGAGATCTCTCACAGATACGCAGTATTTT
cdr3_aa: CASSVAPAERSLTDTQYF
v_call: TRBV9
j_call: TRBJ2-3
d_call: -
clone_size: -

cdr3_nt: TGTGCCAGTAGCGACAGGAAATATGGCTACACCTTC
cdr3_aa: CASSDRKYGYTF
v_call: TRBV19
j_call: TRBJ1-2
d_call: -
clone_size: -

cdr3_nt: TGCGCCAGCAGCTTGGACAACTCCTACGAGCAGTACTTC
cdr3_aa: CASSLDNSYEQYF
v_call: TRBV5-1
j_call: TRBJ2-7
d_call: -
clone_size: -

cdr3_nt: TGCGCCAGCAGCTTGGGCCAGCGGGGGGCAAATGAGCAGTTCTTC
cdr3_aa: CASSLGQRGANEQFF
v_call: TRBV5-1
j_call: TRBJ2-1
d_call: TRBD2
clone_size: -

cdr3_nt: TGTGCCAGTGAGTGGCGGGAGACCCAGTACTTC
cdr3_aa: CASEWRETQYF
v_call: TRBV19
j_call: TRBJ2-5
d_call: -
clone_size: once

cdr3_nt: TGCAGCGGGGGACAGGGGTACACTGAAGCTTTCTTT
cdr3_aa: CSGGQGYTEAFF
v_call: TRBV29-1
j_call: TRBJ1-1
d_call: TRBD1
clone_size: once